The sequence of this T cell receptor (beta chain) was determined in a study of control samples from healthy donors and cancer patients. Here immunoSEQ multiplex PCR was the method, and the copy in TCRdb shows in-frame clones only, minus some. The table has about 120,000 clones, nearly 95% seen once. The CDR3 runs 11 residues. V dropped 4 bases and J dropped 8 bases, with 8 bases sitting between them. The germline V gene has CDR1 DFQATT and CDR2 SNEGSKA (reference sequence). The specimen was blood. This receptor was obtained from a young man in good health. The chain combines TRBV20-1 with TRBJ1-4; no reliable D call. The CDR3 nucleotides read TGCAGTGCTAAGTCCGGGGAAAAACTGTTTTTT. Translation: CSAKSGEKLFF.